This T cell receptor beta chain came from a study of CD8+ T cells in alopecia areata. Study results and caveats: Scalp specimens additionally yield sequences from normal skin's resident alphabeta T cells. Many of the expanded lesional clones endured in scalp and blood while on tofacitinib.

Stated treatment: oral pan-JAK inhibitor, 5-10 mg twice daily. PBMCs were stained for CD3, CD4 and CD8, and CD4+ and CD8+ T cells were sorted. Sequencing used cDNA as its template, made by extracting RNA and reverse transcribing it. The table came from immunoSEQ multiplex PCR; TCRdb's copy has only in-frame clones and leaves some out. Of 90,000 to 150,000 clones detected, roughly 58% appear once; the ten largest clones hold 30%. In its sample, this clone ranks as medium-sized (0.01 to 0.1%). Its antigen is unidentified. From germline, CDR1 is SGHTA and CDR2 FQGNSA. The CDR3 loop spans 13 amino acids. Trimming left V 3 bases short and J 8 bases short, with 11 bases between.

This specimen consisted of CD8+ T cells sorted from blood, obtained at week 4, from a patient treated with tofacitinib. The V call is TRBV7-2, the J call TRBJ2-4; D not certain. The sequence was obtained from a human donor with alopecia areata. CDR3 nucleotide sequence: TGTGCCAGCAGCTTGGTAACTCTGGACATTCAGTACTTC. Its translation is CASSLVTLDIQYF.